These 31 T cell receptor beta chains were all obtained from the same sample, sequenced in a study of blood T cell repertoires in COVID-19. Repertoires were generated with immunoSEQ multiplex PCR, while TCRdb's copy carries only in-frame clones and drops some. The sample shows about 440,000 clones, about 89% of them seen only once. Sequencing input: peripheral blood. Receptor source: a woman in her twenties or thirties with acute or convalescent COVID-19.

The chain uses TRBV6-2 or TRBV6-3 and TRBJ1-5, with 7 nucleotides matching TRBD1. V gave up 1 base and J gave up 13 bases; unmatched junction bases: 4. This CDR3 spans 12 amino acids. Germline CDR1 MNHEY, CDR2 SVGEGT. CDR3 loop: CASSYLGQMQHF. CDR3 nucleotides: TGTGCCAGCAGTTACTTGGGACAGATGCAGCATTTT.

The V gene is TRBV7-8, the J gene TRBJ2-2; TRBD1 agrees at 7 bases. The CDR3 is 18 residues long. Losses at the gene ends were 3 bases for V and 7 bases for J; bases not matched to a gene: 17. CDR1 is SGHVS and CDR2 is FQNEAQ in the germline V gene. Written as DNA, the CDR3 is TGTGCCAGCAGCTTTGATTCCAGAGTGAGGGGGCTTGTCGGGGAGCTGTTTTTT. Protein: CASSFDSRVRGLVGELFF.

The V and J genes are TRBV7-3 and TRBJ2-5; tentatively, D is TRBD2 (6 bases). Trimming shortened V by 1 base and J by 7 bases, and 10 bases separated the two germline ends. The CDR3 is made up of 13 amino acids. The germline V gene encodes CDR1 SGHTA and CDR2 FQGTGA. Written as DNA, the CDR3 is TGTGCCAGCAGCTTAAGGCCGGAGGGGACCCAGTACTTC. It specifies CASSLRPEGTQYF.

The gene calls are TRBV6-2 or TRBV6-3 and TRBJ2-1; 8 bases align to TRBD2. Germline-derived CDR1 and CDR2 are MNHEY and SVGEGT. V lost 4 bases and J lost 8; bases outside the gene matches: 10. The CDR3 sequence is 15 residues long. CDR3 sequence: CASSFHGLALYEQFF. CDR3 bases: TGTGCCAGCAGTTTTCACGGACTAGCCCTCTATGAGCAGTTCTTC.

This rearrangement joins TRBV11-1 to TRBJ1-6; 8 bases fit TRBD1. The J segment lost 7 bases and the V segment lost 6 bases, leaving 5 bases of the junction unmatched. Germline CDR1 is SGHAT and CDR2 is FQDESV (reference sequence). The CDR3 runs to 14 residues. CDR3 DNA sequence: TGTGCCAGCAGTCAGGGACAGGAGAATTCACCCCTCCACTTT. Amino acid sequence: CASSQGQENSPLHF.

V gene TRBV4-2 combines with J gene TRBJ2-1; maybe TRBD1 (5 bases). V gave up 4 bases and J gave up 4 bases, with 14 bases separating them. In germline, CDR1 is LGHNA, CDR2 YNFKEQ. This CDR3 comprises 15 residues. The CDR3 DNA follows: TGTGCCAGCAGCCGCAGGGCCCCGTGGTACAATGAGCAGTTCTTC. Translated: CASSRRAPWYNEQFF.

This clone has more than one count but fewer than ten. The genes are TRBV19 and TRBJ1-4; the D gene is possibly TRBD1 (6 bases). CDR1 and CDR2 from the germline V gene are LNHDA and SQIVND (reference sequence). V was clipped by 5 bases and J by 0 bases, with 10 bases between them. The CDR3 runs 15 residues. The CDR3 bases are TGTGCCAGTAGTGCCGGACAGACAACTAATGAAAAACTGTTTTTT. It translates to CASSAGQTTNEKLFF.

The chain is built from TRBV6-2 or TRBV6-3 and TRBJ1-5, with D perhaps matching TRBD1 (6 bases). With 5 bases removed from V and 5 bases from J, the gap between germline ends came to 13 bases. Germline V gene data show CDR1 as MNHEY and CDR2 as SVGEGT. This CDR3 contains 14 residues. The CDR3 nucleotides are TGTGCCAGCAGTCAGGACAGTTTGGATCAGCCCCAGCATTTT. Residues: CASSQDSLDQPQHF.

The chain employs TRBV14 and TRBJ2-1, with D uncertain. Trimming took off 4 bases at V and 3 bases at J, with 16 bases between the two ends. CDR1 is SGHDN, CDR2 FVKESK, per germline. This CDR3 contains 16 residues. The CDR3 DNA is TGTGCCAGCAGCCCCTCGCGGCTCTCGGACTACAATGAGCAGTTCTTC. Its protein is CASSPSRLSDYNEQFF. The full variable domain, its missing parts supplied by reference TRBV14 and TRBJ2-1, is EAGVTQFPSHSVIEKGQTVTLRCDPISGHDNLYWYRRVMGKEIKFLLHFVKESKQDESGMPNNRFLAERTGGTYSTLKVQPAELEDSGVYFCASSPSRLSDYNEQFFGPGTRLTVL.

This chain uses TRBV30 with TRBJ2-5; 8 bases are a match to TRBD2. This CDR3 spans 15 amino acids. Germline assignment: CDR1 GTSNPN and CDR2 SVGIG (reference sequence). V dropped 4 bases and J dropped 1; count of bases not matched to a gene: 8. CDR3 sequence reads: CAWTGGGLGQETQYF. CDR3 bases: TGTGCCTGGACGGGAGGGGGACTTGGCCAAGAGACCCAGTACTTC.

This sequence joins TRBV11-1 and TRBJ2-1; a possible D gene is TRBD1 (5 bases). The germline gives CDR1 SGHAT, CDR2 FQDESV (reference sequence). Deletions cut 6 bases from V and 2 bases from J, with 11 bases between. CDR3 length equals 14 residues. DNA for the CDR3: TGTGCCAGCAGTCGACAGACCACCTACAATGAGCAGTTCTTC. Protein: CASSRQTTYNEQFF.

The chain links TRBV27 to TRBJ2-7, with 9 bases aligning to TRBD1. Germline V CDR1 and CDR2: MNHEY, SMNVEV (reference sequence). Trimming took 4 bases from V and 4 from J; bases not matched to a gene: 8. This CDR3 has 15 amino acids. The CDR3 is CASSSPDRGQYEQYF. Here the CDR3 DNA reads TGTGCCAGCAGTTCCCCGGACAGGGGACAATACGAGCAGTACTTC.

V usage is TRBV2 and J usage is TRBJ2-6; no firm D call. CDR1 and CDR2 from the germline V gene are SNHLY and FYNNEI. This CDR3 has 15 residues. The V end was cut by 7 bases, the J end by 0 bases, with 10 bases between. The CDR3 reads CASKTRSSGANVLTF. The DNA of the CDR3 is TGTGCCAGCAAAACGAGGAGCTCTGGGGCCAACGTCCTGACTTTC.

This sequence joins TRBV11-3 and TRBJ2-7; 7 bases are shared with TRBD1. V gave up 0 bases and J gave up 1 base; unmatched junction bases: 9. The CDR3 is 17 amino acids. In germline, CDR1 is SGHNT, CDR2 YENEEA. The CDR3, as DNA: TGTGCCAGCAGCTTAGAACAACCGGGACAGAATTCCTACGAGCAGTACTTC. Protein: CASSLEQPGQNSYEQYF.

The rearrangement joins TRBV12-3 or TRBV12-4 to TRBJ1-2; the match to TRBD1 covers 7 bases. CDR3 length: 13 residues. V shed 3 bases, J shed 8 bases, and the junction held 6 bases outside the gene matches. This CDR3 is CASSFWTTGGYTF. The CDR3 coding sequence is TGTGCCAGCAGTTTTTGGACGACAGGGGGCTACACCTTC.

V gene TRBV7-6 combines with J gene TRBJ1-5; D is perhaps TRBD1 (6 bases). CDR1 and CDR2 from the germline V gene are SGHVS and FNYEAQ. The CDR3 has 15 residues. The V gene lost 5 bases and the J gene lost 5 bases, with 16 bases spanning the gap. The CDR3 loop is CASSPTSRGDQPQHF. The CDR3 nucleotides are TGTGCCAGCAGCCCGACATCCAGGGGCGATCAGCCCCAGCATTTT.

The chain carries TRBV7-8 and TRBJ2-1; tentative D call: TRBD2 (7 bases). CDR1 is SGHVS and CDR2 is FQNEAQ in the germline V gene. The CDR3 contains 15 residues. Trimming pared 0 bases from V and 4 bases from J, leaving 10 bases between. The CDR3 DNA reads TGTGCCAGCAGCTTAGCGGGGGGGCCTTACAATGAGCAGTTCTTC. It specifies CASSLAGGPYNEQFF.

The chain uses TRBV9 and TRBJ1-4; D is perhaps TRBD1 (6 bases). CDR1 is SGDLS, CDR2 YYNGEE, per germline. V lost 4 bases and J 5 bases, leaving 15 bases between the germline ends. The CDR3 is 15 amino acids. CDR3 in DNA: TGTGCCAGCAGCCCCGCCGGGGACATAAATGAAAAACTGTTTTTT. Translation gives CASSPAGDINEKLFF.

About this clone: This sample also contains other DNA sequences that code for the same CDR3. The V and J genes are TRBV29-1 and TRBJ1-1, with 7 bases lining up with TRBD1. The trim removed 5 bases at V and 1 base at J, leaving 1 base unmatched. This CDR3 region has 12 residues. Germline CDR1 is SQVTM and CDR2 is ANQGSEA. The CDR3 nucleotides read TGCAGCGTTCGACAGGGGAACACTGAAGCTTTCTTT. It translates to CSVRQGNTEAFF. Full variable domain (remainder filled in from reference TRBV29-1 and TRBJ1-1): SAVISQKPSRDICQRGTSLTIQCQVDSQVTMMFWYRQQPGQSLTLIATANQGSEATYESGFVIDKFPISRPNLTFSTLTVSNMSPEDSSIYLCSVRQGNTEAFFGQGTRLTVV.

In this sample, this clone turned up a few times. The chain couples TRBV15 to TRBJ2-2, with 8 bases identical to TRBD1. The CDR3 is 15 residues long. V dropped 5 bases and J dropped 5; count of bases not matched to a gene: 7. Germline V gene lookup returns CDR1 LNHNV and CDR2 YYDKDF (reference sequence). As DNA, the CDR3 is TGTGCCACCAGCCCCGACAGGGGTAGGACCGGGGAGCTGTTTTTT. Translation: CATSPDRGRTGELFF.

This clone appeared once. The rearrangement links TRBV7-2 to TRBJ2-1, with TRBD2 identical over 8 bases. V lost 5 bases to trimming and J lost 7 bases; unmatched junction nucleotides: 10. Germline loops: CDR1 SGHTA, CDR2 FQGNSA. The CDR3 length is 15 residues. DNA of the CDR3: TGTGCCAGCAGCCCCGGGGGGGCCCTCCGGAATGAGCAGTTCTTC. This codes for CASSPGGALRNEQFF.

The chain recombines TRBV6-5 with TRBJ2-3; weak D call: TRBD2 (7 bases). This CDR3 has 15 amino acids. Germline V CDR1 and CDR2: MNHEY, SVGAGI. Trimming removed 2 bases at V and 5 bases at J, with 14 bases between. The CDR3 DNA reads TGTGCCAGCAGTTACGACGGGGGGCTTGGAGATACGCAGTATTTT. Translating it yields CASSYDGGLGDTQYF.

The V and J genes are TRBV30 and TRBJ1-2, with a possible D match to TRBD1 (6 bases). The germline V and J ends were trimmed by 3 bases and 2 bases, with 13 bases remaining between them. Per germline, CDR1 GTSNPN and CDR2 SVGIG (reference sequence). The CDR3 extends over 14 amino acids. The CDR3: CAWRVQGPNYGYTF. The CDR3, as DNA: TGTGCCTGGAGGGTACAGGGACCCAACTATGGCTACACCTTC.

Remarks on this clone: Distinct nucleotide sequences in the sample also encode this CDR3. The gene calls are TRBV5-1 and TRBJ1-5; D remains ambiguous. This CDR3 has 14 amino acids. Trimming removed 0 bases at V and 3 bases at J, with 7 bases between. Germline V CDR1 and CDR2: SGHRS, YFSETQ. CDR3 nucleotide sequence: TGCGCCAGCAGCTTGGACGGAGTCAATCAGCCCCAGCATTTT. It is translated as CASSLDGVNQPQHF.

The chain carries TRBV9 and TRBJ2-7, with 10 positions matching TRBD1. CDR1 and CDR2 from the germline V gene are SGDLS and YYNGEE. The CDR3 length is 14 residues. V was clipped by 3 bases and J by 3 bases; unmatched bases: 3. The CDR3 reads CASSEGDRGYEQYF. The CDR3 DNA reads TGTGCCAGCAGCGAGGGGGACAGGGGCTACGAGCAGTACTTC.

This CDR3 is CASSQPGLAGGLRNNEQFF. CDR3 DNA: TGTGCCAGCAGCCAACCGGGACTAGCGGGGGGCCTTCGAAACAATGAGCAGTTCTTC. This chain uses TRBV14 with TRBJ2-1; 15 bases are a match to TRBD2. Germline CDR1 and CDR2: SGHDN and FVKESK. Trimming took 2 bases from V and 5 from J; bases not matched to a gene: 10. The CDR3 covers 19 residues.

The CDR3 spells CASSQGAHYGYTF. The CDR3 DNA is TGTGCCAGTAGTCAAGGGGCCCACTATGGCTACACCTTC. The chain is built from TRBV19 and TRBJ1-2; possibly TRBD1 for D (5 bases). Trimming took 5 bases from V and 3 from J, leaving 10 bases between them. CDR3 length: 13 amino acids. Germline V gene sequence: CDR1 LNHDA, CDR2 SQIVND (reference sequence).

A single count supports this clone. The CDR3 region has the DNA TGTGCCAGCAGACCTCAGGGGACGAGGAACGAGCAGTACTTC. Its protein product is CASRPQGTRNEQYF. The J gene is TRBJ2-7, the V gene TRBV11-2; D is perhaps TRBD1 (6 bases). The ends were cut back, 6 bases at V and 5 bases at J, with 17 bases in the middle. The CDR3 contains 14 residues. Per the germline V gene, CDR1 is SGHAT and CDR2 is FQNNGV.

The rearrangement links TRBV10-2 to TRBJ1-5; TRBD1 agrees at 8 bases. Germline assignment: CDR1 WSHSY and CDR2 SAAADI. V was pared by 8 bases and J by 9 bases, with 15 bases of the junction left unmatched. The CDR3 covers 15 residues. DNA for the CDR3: TGCGCCAGCCGACTTGACAGGGGCAACCCAGGGCCCCAGCATTTT. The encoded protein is CASRLDRGNPGPQHF.

DNA of the CDR3: TGTGCCAGCAGTCCCCGAGGGCTCGGCGAAAAACTGTTTTTT. Protein: CASSPRGLGEKLFF. This chain joins TRBV6-5 and TRBJ1-4; D ambiguous. V lost 5 bases and J 8 bases, leaving 15 bases between the germline ends. Germline V lookup: CDR1 MNHEY, CDR2 SVGAGI. CDR3 length equals 14 residues.

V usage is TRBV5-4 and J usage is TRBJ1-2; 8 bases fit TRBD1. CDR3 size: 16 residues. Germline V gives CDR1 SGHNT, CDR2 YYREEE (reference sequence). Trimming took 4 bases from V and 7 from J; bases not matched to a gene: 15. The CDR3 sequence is CASSPPPTGADVGYTF. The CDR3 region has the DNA TGTGCCAGCAGCCCCCCTCCGACAGGGGCAGATGTTGGCTACACCTTC.